This T cell receptor (beta chain) was observed in a study of naive and memory T cell subsets. Sequential positive selection took CD4 T cells first, then CD8 T cells. Findings of the study overall: In CD4 and CD8 cells, diversity dropped from naive through EMRA. Findings for naive and memory subsets could not be checked against ground truth.

The table lists this clonotype with many counts. The antigen is not known. This CDR3 has 14 amino acids. CDR1 KGHSH and CDR2 LQKENI come from the germline V gene. The germline V and J ends were trimmed by 6 bases and 5 bases, with 14 bases remaining between them. The beta constant-region primer was an equimolar mix of two oligonucleotides covering TRBC1 and TRBC2. The ligated cDNA underwent four PCR rounds using SP2 and nested alpha and beta constant-region primers. TCRdb re-analysed the UMI-ligation and nested PCR reads in MiXCR, keeping a single row per CDR3 protein. The table shows 8,800 or so distinct CDR3 sequences, with around 28% occurring only once.

The sequence was obtained from a human donor in good health. The rearrangement joins TRBV18 to TRBJ2-1; perhaps TRBD2 as D (5 bases). Sequenced material: CD8+ TEMRA cells from blood. The sample's subset: effector memory re-expressing CD45RA, CD45RA+ CD27-. CDR3 coding DNA: TGTGCCAGCTCCCTTCCCGGGATAAACAATGAGCAGTTCTTC. This encodes CASSLPGINNEQFF.